This note documents a single TCR beta chain sequence. Its antigen is not known. A junction boundary mismatches the germline segment, possibly from a read error. These data come from a study of tumor-infiltrating lymphocytes in primary liver carcinoma. Looking at the study overall: Tissue type made little difference to sample yields of roughly 3.5 to 7.13 million productive TCRbeta reads.

The study, taken as a whole, reports: No more than about 8-24% of top clones could be seen in all five tumor regions.

Between roughly 17 and 30 mg of unsorted bulk tissue served as the source from which RNA and DNA were co-extracted. Germline V gene data show CDR1 as DFQATT and CDR2 as SNEGSKA (reference sequence). The CDR3 contains 16 residues. Total RNA (roughly 550 ng) served as template for TCR beta cDNA synthesis primed by a constant-region primer. Libraries of TCR beta came from three nested multiplex PCR rounds with slightly modified ARM-PCR. Both of the initial two PCR rounds ran for 10 cycles and employed TRBV1-TRBV30 forward primers alongside a C-beta reverse primer. MiXCR, applied by TCRdb to the multiplex PCR reads, yields one record per CDR3 protein. Here the sample spans nearly 50,000 distinct CDR3 sequences, about 80% being singletons.

Sequenced material: liver tumor tissue from sampling region 3. The subset was: tumor region T3, left-lateral pole. V is TRBV20-1 and J is TRBJ2-3; 11 bases map to TRBD2. The TCR sequence derives from a man in his forties with primary liver carcinoma and hepatitis B virus infection. The CDR3 bases are TGCAGTGCTAGGGATCAACTAGCGGGAGATGGGGATACACAGTATTTT. It codes for CSARDQLAGDGDTQYF.